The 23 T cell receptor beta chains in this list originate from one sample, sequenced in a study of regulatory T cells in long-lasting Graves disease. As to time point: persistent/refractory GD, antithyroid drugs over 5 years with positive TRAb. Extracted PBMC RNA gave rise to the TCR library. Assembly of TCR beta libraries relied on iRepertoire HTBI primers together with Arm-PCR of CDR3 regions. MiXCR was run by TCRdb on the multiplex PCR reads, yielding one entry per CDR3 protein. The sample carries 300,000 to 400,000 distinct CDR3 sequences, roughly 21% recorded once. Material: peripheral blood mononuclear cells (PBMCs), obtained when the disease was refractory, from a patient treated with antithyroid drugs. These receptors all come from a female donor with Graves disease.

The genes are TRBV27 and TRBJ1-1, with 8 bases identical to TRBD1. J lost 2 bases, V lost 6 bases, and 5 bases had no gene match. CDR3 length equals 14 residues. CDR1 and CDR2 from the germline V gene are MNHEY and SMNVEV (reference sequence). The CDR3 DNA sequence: TGTGCCAGCAGCGTTACAGGGGGTAACACTGAAGCTTTCTTT. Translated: CASSVTGGNTEAFF.

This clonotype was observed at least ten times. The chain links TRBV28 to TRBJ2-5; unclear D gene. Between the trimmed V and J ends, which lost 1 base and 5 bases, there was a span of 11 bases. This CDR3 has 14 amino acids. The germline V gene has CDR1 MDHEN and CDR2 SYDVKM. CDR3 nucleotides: TGTGCCAGCAGTTTATCTGGTGGGTGGGAGACCCAGTACTTC. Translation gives CASSLSGGWETQYF.

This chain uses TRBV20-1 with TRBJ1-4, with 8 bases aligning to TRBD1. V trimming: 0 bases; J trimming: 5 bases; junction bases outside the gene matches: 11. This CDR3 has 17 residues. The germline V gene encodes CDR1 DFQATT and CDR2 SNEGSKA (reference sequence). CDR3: CSARDGGRTGKNEKLFF. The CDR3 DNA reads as TGCAGTGCTAGAGATGGTGGGAGGACAGGGAAAAATGAAAAACTGTTTTTT.

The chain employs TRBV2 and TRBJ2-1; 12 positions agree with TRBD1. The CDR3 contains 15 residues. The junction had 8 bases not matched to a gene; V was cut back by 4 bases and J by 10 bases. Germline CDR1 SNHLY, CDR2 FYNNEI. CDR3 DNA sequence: TGTGCCAGCAGTGCTTGGGACAGGGGGCAACCGGAGCAGTTCTTC. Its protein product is CASSAWDRGQPEQFF.

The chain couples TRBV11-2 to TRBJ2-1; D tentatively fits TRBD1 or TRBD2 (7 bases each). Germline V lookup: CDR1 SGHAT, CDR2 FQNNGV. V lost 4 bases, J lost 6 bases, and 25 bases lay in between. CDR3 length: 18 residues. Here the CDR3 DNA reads TGTGCCAGCAGCTCAGGGGGGGTGGGAGGTACTAGCTTCAATGAGCAGTTCTTC. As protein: CASSSGGVGGTSFNEQFF. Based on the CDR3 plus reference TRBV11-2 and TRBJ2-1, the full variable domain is EAGVAQSPRYKIIEKRQSVAFWCNPISGHATLYWYQQILGQGPKLLIQFQNNGVVDDSQLPKDRFSAERLKGVDSTLKIQPAKLEDSAVYLCASSSGGVGGTSFNEQFFGPGTRLTVL.

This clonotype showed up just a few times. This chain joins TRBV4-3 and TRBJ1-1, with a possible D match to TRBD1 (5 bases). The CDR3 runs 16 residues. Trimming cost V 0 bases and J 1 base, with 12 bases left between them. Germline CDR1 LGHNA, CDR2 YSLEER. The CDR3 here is CASSQDSKRGNTEAFF. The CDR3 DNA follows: TGCGCCAGCAGCCAAGATTCGAAGAGGGGGAACACTGAAGCTTTCTTT.

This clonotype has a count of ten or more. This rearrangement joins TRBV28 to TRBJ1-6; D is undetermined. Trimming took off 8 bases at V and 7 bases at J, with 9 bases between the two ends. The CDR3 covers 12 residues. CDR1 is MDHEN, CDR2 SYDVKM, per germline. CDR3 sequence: CASGTGNSPLHF. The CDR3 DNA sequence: TGTGCCAGCGGAACCGGAAATTCACCCCTCCACTTT.

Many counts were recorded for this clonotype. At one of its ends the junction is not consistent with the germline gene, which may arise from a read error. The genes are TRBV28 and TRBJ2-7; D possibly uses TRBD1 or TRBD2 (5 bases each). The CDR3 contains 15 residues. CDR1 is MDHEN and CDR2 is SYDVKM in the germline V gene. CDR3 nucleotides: TGTACCAGCAGTTCTCGGCGAGGGGTAATCCACGAGCAGTACTTC. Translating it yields CTSSSRRGVIHEQYF.

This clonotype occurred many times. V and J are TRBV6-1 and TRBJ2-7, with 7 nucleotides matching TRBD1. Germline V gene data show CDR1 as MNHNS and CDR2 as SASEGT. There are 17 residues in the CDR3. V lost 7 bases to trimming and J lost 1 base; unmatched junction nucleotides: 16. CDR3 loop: CASTPPGVGTVSYEQYF. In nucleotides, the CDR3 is TGTGCCAGCACCCCCCCCGGGGTCGGGACAGTATCCTACGAGCAGTACTTC.

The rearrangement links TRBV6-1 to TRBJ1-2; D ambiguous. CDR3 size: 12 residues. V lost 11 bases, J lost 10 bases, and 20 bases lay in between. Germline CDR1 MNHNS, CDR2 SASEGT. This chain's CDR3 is CAAAEGRLTYTF. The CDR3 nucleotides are TGTGCCGCTGCGGAGGGTCGTCTGACCTACACCTTC.

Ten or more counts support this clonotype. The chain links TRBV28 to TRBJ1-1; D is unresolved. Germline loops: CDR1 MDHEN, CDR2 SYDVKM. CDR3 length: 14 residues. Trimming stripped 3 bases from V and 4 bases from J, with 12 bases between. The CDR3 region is CASSFVAESTEAFF. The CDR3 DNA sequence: TGTGCCAGCAGTTTTGTAGCCGAGAGCACTGAAGCTTTCTTT.

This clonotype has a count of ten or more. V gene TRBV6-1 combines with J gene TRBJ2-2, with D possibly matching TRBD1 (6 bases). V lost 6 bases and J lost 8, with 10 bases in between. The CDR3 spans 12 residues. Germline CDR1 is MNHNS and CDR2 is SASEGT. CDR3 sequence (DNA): TGTGCCAGCAGACAGGGCGAGGGGGAGCTGTTTTTT. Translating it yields CASRQGEGELFF.

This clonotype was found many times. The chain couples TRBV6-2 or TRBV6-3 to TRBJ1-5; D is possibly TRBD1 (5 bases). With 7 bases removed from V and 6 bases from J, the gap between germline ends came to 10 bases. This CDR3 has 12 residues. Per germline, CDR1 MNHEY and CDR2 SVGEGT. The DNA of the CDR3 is TGTGCCAGCACCGACGGGGGTCAGCCCCAGCATTTT. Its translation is CASTDGGQPQHF.

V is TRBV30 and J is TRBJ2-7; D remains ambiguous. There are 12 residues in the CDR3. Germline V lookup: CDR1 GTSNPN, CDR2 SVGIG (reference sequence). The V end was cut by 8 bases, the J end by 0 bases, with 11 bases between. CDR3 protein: CAGMTGSYEQYF. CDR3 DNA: TGTGCCGGCATGACTGGCTCCTACGAGCAGTACTTC.

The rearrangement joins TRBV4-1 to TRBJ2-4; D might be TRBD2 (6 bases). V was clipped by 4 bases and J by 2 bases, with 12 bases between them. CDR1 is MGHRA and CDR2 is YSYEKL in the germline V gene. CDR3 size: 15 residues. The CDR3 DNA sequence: TGCGCCAGCAGCCGGACGGGGGTACCCAAAAACATTCAGTACTTC. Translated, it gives CASSRTGVPKNIQYF.

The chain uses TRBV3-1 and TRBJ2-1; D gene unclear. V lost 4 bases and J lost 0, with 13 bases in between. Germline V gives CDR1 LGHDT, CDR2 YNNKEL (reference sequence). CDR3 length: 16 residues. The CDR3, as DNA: TGTGCCAGCAGCCGAGCCGGCCGTAGCTCCTACAATGAGCAGTTCTTC. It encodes CASSRAGRSSYNEQFF.

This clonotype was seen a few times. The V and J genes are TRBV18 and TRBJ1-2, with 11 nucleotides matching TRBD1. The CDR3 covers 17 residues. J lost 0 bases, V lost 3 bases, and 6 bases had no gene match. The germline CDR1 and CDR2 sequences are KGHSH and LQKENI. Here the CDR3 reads CASSPWDRGNPNYGYTF. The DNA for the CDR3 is TGTGCCAGCTCACCGTGGGACAGGGGGAATCCTAACTATGGCTACACCTTC.

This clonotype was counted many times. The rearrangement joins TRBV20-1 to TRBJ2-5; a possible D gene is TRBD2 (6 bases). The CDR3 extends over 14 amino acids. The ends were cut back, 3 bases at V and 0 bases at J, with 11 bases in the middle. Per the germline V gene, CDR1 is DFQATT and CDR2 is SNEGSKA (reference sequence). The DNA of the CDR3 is TGCAGTGCTAGGGGGGGTTGGTACCAAGAGACCCAGTACTTC. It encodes CSARGGWYQETQYF.

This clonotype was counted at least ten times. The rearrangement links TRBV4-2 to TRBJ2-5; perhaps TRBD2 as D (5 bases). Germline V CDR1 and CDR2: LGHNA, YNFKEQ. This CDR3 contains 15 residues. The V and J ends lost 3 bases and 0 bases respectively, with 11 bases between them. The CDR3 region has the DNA TGTGCCAGCAGCCAGGGTACTAGGGACCAAGAGACCCAGTACTTC. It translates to CASSQGTRDQETQYF.

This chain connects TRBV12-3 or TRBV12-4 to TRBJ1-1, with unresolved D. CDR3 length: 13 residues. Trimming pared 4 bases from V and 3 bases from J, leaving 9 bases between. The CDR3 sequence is CASSWDLDTEAFF. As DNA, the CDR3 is TGTGCCAGCAGTTGGGATTTAGACACTGAAGCTTTCTTT.

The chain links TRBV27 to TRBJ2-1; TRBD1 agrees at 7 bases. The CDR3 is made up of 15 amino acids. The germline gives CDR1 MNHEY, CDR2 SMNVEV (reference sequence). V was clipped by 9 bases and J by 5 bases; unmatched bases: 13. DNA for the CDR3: TGTGCCAGAAGAAACCGGGACAGAGAAAACAATGAGCAGTTCTTC. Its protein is CARRNRDRENNEQFF.

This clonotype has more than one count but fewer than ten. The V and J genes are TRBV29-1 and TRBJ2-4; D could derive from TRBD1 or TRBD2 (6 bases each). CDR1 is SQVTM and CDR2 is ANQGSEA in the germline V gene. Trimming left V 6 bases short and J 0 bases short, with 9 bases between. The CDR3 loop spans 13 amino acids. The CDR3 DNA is TGCAGCGTCCGGGGGCTAGCCAAAAACATTCAGTACTTC. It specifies CSVRGLAKNIQYF.

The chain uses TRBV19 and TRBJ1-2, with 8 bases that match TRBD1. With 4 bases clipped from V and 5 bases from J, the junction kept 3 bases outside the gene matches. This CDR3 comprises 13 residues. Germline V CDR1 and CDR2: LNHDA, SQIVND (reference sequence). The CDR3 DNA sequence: TGTGCCAGTAGTACAGGGGGCGTTTATGGCTACACCTTC. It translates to CASSTGGVYGYTF.